This entry lists 23 T cell receptor beta chains sequenced from one sample in a study of CD8 T cells in Susac syndrome (dated by TCRdb to between 2018 and 2021). The library relied on the immunoSEQ multiplex PCR assay. RNA was extracted with the RNeasy kit and 0.5 to 1 ug was reverse transcribed using random hexamers. The public reads were reprocessed in TCRdb via fastp at Q25 and MiXCR, keeping in-frame beta chains. Here each entry gathers all rows of one CDR3 protein and keeps the most common genes and DNA. The sample contains 100,000 to 150,000 distinct CDR3 sequences, approximately 95% of them found a single time. Over 0.3% of the sample rests with the top ten. Sequenced input: CD8+ T cells from PBMCs. The receptors come from a human donor with multiple sclerosis.

The chain joins TRBV27 to TRBJ2-7; 10 bases fit TRBD2. The length of the CDR3 is 13 residues. The ends lost 3 bases at V and 6 bases at J; junction bases unmatched: 2. Germline V CDR1 and CDR2: MNHEY, SMNVEV (reference sequence). The CDR3 is CASSLSGRAEQYV. Here the CDR3 DNA reads TGTGCCAGCAGTTTGAGCGGGAGGGCCGAGCAGTACGTC.

The rearrangement uses TRBV20-1 and TRBJ1-5; 8 nucleotides line up with TRBD1. V lost 1 base to trimming and J lost 1 base; unmatched junction nucleotides: 9. Germline V lookup: CDR1 DFQATT, CDR2 SNEGSKA (reference sequence). This CDR3 region has 17 residues. The CDR3 DNA sequence: TGCAGTGCTAGAGCATCAACAGGGGGTTGGAGCAATCAGCCCCAGCATTTT. It is translated as CSARASTGGWSNQPQHF.

V is TRBV12-5 and J is TRBJ1-5; D possibly corresponds to TRBD1 (5 bases). The germline gives CDR1 LGHNT, CDR2 FRNRAP. This CDR3 spans 14 amino acids. V gave up 1 base and J gave up 4 bases, with 8 bases separating them. The CDR3 DNA reads TGTGCTAGTGGTTTGGGGTCAGGGAATCAGCCCCAGCATTTT. Translating it yields CASGLGSGNQPQHF.

This chain joins TRBV7-8 and TRBJ2-1, with D unresolved. Germline CDR1 reads SGHVS; CDR2 reads FQNEAQ. The CDR3 loop spans 13 amino acids. V gave up 5 bases and J gave up 2 bases, with 7 bases separating them. The CDR3 loop reads CASSQEPYNEQFF. DNA of the CDR3: TGTGCCAGCAGCCAGGAGCCCTACAATGAGCAGTTCTTC.

The chain combines TRBV11-2 with TRBJ2-1, with 7 nucleotides matching TRBD2. Germline-derived CDR1 and CDR2 are SGHAT and FQNNGV. The CDR3 sequence is 15 residues long. After removal of 7 bases from V and 0 bases from J, the junction contained 6 bases not matched to a gene. The CDR3 DNA is TGTGCCAGCACCAACGGGGGGACCTCCTACAATGAGCAGTTCTTC. It encodes CASTNGGTSYNEQFF.

This chain uses TRBV20-1 with TRBJ2-3; no firm D call. The ends were cut back, 5 bases at V and 5 bases at J, with 11 bases in the middle. CDR3 length: 12 residues. The germline V gene encodes CDR1 DFQATT and CDR2 SNEGSKA (reference sequence). This CDR3 is CSAESVGDTQYF. The CDR3 bases are TGCAGTGCTGAATCGGTGGGAGATACGCAGTATTTT.

This clonotype was counted a single time. CDR3 bases: TGTGCCAGCAGTTTTAAACCTTCGCAAGAGACCCAGTACTTC. Residues: CASSFKPSQETQYF. The genes are TRBV27 and TRBJ2-5; D call uncertain. In germline, CDR1 is MNHEY, CDR2 SMNVEV (reference sequence). The germline V and J ends were trimmed by 3 bases and 2 bases, with 10 bases remaining between them. CDR3 length equals 14 residues.

This chain connects TRBV9 to TRBJ2-7; 11 bases match TRBD2. The CDR3 runs to 15 residues. From germline, CDR1 is SGDLS and CDR2 YYNGEE. J lost 7 bases, V lost 0 bases, and 6 bases had no gene match. The CDR3, as DNA: TGTGCCAGCAGCGTAGAGACTAGCGGGAACTGGGAGCAGTACTTC. The encoded protein is CASSVETSGNWEQYF.

The chain is built from TRBV27 and TRBJ1-1; tentative D call: TRBD1 (6 bases). This CDR3 contains 18 residues. Germline CDR1 reads MNHEY; CDR2 reads SMNVEV (reference sequence). The V gene lost 6 bases and the J gene lost 3 bases, with 26 bases spanning the gap. Here the CDR3 reads CASSGSGGQGKGYTEAFF. CDR3 coding DNA: TGTGCCAGCAGCGGGTCGGGGGGGCAGGGGAAGGGGTACACTGAAGCTTTCTTT.

The J gene is TRBJ2-3, the V gene TRBV6-5; TRBD2 matches at 15 bases. The V and J ends lost 4 bases and 6 bases, in that order; junction bases with no gene match: 2. The CDR3 sequence is 15 residues long. CDR1 MNHEY and CDR2 SVGAGI come from the germline V gene. The CDR3 loop reads CASSWTSGGGDTQYF. As DNA, the CDR3 is TGTGCCAGCAGTTGGACTAGCGGGGGGGGCGATACGCAGTATTTT.

The rearrangement uses TRBV6-1 and TRBJ2-7, with 7 bases aligning to TRBD1. Germline V CDR1 and CDR2: MNHNS, SASEGT. With V trimmed by 1 base and J by 7 bases, 4 bases remained unmatched. The CDR3 is made up of 13 amino acids. CDR3 amino acids: CASSEDRGMEQYV. CDR3 DNA sequence: TGTGCCAGCAGTGAAGACAGGGGTATGGAGCAGTACGTC.

This clonotype was found once. The V call is TRBV25-1, the J call TRBJ1-6, with 9 nucleotides matching TRBD1. The V gene end was trimmed by 7 bases and the J gene end by 9 bases; junction bases not matched to a gene: 7. Per the germline V gene, CDR1 is MGHDK and CDR2 is SYGVNS. The CDR3 covers 14 residues. CDR3 nucleotides: TGTGCCAGCACCCCGGGACAGGGAAGTTCACCCCTCCACTTT. Its translation: CASTPGQGSSPLHF.

This chain connects TRBV5-1 to TRBJ2-1, with 9 bases matching TRBD2. This CDR3 contains 14 residues. Germline loops: CDR1 SGHRS, CDR2 YFSETQ. With V trimmed by 1 base and J by 9 bases, 5 bases remained unmatched. The DNA for the CDR3 is TGCGCCAGCAGCTTGTGGGGTAGCGGGGGTGAGCAGTTCTTC. Its translation: CASSLWGSGGEQFF.

The chain is built from TRBV27 and TRBJ1-2; TRBD1 might be the D (5 bases). Germline CDR1 is MNHEY and CDR2 is SMNVEV (reference sequence). The CDR3 is made up of 15 amino acids. V was shortened by 1 base and J by 3 bases, with 12 bases between the two germline ends. The chain's CDR3 is CASSLYAGGDYGYTF. In DNA, the CDR3 is TGTGCCAGCAGTTTATATGCAGGAGGGGACTATGGCTACACCTTC.

V usage is TRBV7-2 and J usage is TRBJ2-1; 10 nucleotides match TRBD2. The CDR3 has 15 amino acids. The V and J ends lost 2 bases and 8 bases, in that order; junction bases with no gene match: 6. Germline values: CDR1 SGHTA, CDR2 FQGNSA. The CDR3 spells CASSLTAGGPYEQFF. Written as DNA, the CDR3 is TGTGCCAGCAGCTTAACAGCGGGAGGGCCCTATGAGCAGTTCTTC.

This sequence joins TRBV12-5 and TRBJ1-1; D is undetermined. Germline CDR1 LGHNT, CDR2 FRNRAP. This CDR3 is 16 amino acids long. Between the trimmed V and J ends, which lost 0 bases and 4 bases, there was a span of 15 bases. The CDR3 DNA reads TGTGCTAGTGGTTTGGTCCCGACGCGGGCGCCCACTGAAGCTTTCTTT. It yields the protein CASGLVPTRAPTEAFF. Variable domain in full (rest from reference TRBV12-5 and TRBJ1-1): DARVTQTPRHKVTEMGQEVTMRCQPILGHNTVFWYRQTMMQGLELLAYFRNRAPLDDSGMPKDRFSAEMPDATLATLKIQPSEPRDSAVYFCASGLVPTRAPTEAFFGQGTRLTVV.

V usage is TRBV2 and J usage is TRBJ1-1; 7 nucleotides match TRBD1. The ends lost 7 bases at V and 8 bases at J; junction bases unmatched: 1. CDR3 length equals 10 residues. Per the germline V gene, CDR1 is SNHLY and CDR2 is FYNNEI. CDR3 amino acids: CASKGQEAFF. The CDR3 DNA is TGTGCCAGCAAGGGACAGGAAGCTTTCTTT.

This chain links TRBV30 with TRBJ1-4; 7 bases align to TRBD1. Per germline, CDR1 GTSNPN and CDR2 SVGIG (reference sequence). With 3 bases clipped from V and 0 bases from J, the junction kept 13 bases outside the gene matches. The CDR3 is 18 residues long. The CDR3 loop reads CAWRPTGPEPSTNEKLFF. The CDR3 region has the DNA TGTGCCTGGAGGCCGACAGGGCCCGAACCTTCAACTAATGAAAAACTGTTTTTT. Drawing the rest from reference TRBV30 and TRBJ1-4, the complete variable domain is SQTIHQWPATLVQPVGSPLSLECTVEGTSNPNLYWYRQAAGRGLQLLFYSVGIGQISSEVPQNLSASRPQDRQFILSSKKLLLSDSGFYLCAWRPTGPEPSTNEKLFFGSGTQLSVL.

The chain combines TRBV9 with TRBJ2-1; either TRBD1 or TRBD2 may fit D (5 bases each). The CDR3 is made up of 15 amino acids. Germline CDR1 and CDR2: SGDLS and YYNGEE. V dropped 3 bases and J dropped 8 bases, with 18 bases sitting between them. The CDR3 DNA reads as TGTGCCAGCAGCGCTGCCGGGACCCCGAACGATGAGCAGTTCTTC. Protein: CASSAAGTPNDEQFF.

This chain links TRBV13 with TRBJ2-7; 9 bases are shared with TRBD1. J lost 2 bases, V lost 6 bases, and 2 bases had no gene match. Germline lookup yields CDR1 PRHDT and CDR2 FYEKMQ (reference sequence). The CDR3 has 13 amino acids. This chain's CDR3 is CASRGQGAYEQYF. The CDR3 nucleotides are TGTGCCAGCAGGGGACAGGGAGCCTACGAGCAGTACTTC.

The rearrangement uses TRBV6-1 and TRBJ2-7; possible D gene TRBD1, 7 bases. The CDR3 has 16 amino acids. Germline CDR1 is MNHNS and CDR2 is SASEGT. V shed 1 base and J shed 4 bases, with 17 bases lying between them. DNA of the CDR3: TGTGCCAGCAGTGAAGGATTCAGGGGGGCGCTGTACGAGCAGTACTTC. Protein product: CASSEGFRGALYEQYF.

The chain recombines TRBV20-1 with TRBJ1-2; D ambiguous. This CDR3 contains 15 residues. CDR1 and CDR2 (germline): DFQATT, SNEGSKA (reference sequence). Trimming stripped 0 bases from V and 0 bases from J, with 11 bases between. CDR3 bases: TGCAGTGCTAGAGATAACCGCAGTCCTAACTATGGCTACACCTTC. Amino acid sequence: CSARDNRSPNYGYTF.

In this sample, this clonotype turned up once. The chain uses TRBV12-3 or TRBV12-4 and TRBJ1-1; D uncertain. Trimming pared 6 bases from V and 7 bases from J, leaving 9 bases between. CDR3 length: 11 residues. In nucleotides, the CDR3 is TGTGCCAGCAGCTGGCCCAGTGAAGCTTTCTTT. Translating gives CASSWPSEAFF.